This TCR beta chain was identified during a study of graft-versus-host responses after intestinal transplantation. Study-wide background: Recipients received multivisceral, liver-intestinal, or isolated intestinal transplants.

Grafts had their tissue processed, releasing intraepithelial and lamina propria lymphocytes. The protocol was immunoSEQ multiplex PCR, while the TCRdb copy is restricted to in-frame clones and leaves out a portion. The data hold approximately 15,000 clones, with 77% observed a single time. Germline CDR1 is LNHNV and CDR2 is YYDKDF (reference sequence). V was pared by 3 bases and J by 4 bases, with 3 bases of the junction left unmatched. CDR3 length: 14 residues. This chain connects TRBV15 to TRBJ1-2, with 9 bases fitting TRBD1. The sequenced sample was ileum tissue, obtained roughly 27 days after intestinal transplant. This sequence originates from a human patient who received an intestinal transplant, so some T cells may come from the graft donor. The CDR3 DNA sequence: TGTGCCACCAGCAGGGGACAGGGTTCCTATGGCTACACCTTC. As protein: CATSRGQGSYGYTF.